The clone carrying this T cell receptor (beta chain) was seen a handful of times. What it binds is unknown. The data were taken from a study of shared clonotypes between healthy human individuals. Findings and caveats of the study: Shared across several donors were around 4.7% of the naive CD4 clonotypes.

The germline V gene has CDR1 GTSNPN and CDR2 SVGIG (reference sequence). V gave up 5 bases and J gave up 7 bases, with 14 bases separating them. The CDR3 covers 13 residues. Clones were sequenced by immunoSEQ multiplex PCR, and TCRdb holds only the in-frame ones, with some missing. The sample lists 650,000 to 800,000 clones; approximately 77% were seen once. The chain combines TRBV30 with TRBJ1-4; a possible D gene is TRBD1 (5 bases). This receptor was identified in a woman aged 25 to 45 in good health. Sequencing used memory CD4+ T cells sorted from blood. Described subset: CD45RA-negative fraction. CDR3 residues: CAWRRQGTEKLFF. The CDR3 bases are TGTGCCTGGCGTCGGCAGGGTACTGAAAAACTGTTTTTT. Complete variable domain (other parts from reference TRBV30 and TRBJ1-4): SQTIHQWPATLVQPVGSPLSLECTVEGTSNPNLYWYRQAAGRGLQLLFYSVGIGQISSEVPQNLSASRPQDRQFILSSKKLLLSDSGFYLCAWRRQGTEKLFFGSGTQLSVL.